A selection of T cell receptor beta chains follows, all from one sample in a study of T-cell reconstitution after alpha-beta-depleted transplantation in children. Via MiXCR, TCRdb re-called the PCR reads, giving one row per CDR3 protein. The data contain 55,000 to 90,000 distinct CDR3 sequences, roughly 5% of them singletons. The specimen was PBMCs, mostly from graft donor cells, collected 180 days after TCRalphabeta/CD19-depleted stem cell transplant. The receptors derive from a boy in the first two years of life who had a stem cell transplant for acute myeloid leukemia, so the T cells may come from the graft donor. Both conserved end residues are part of each CDR3. The D gene is left open where the match is weak. Only some rows state a clone size, as once, few, many or a class for expanded clones.

j_gene | d_gene | v_gene | abundance | CDR3aa | CDR3nt
TRBJ2-1 | TRBD2 | TRBV14 | many | CASSLGAPSGGYRGHEQFF | TGTGCCAGCAGTCTGGGGGCTCCTAGCGGGGGCTACCGGGGGCATGAGCAGTTCTTC
TRBJ2-5 | . | TRBV9 | many | CASSVSPRYEETQYF | TGTGCCAGCAGCGTAAGCCCCCGGTACGAAGAGACCCAGTACTTC
TRBJ2-7 | . | TRBV7-2 | many | CASSFLEGRLYEQYF | TGTGCCAGCAGCTTTCTGGAAGGACGTCTGTACGAGCAGTACTTC
TRBJ2-3 | . | TRBV7-9 | many | CASNLPSTDTQYF | TGTGCCAGCAACCTCCCATCCACAGATACGCAGTATTTT
TRBJ2-5 | . | TRBV11-2 | many | CASSLDELGGLETQYF | TGTGCCAGCAGCTTAGATGAGTTGGGGGGCTTGGAGACCCAGTACTTC
TRBJ2-4 | TRBD1 | TRBV20-1 | many | CSARRGQGAPDIQYF | TGCAGTGCTAGAAGGGGACAGGGGGCGCCGGACATTCAGTACTTC
TRBJ2-7 | . | TRBV7-2 | many | CASSLIWGEDYEQYF | TGTGCCAGCAGCTTAATATGGGGGGAGGACTACGAGCAGTACTTC
TRBJ2-3 | . | TRBV19 | many | CASMDRTSTDTQYF | TGTGCCAGTATGGACAGAACTAGCACAGATACGCAGTATTTT
TRBJ1-1 | TRBD1 | TRBV4-1 | many | CASSQTGQGDTEAFF | TGCGCCAGCAGCCAAACGGGACAGGGTGACACTGAAGCTTTCTTT
TRBJ1-2 | . | TRBV12-3/TRBV12-4 | many | CASRGTFGYTF | TGTGCCAGCAGGGGGACATTTGGCTACACCTTC
TRBJ1-5 | . | TRBV10-2 | many | CASTPSLTGLGQPQHF | TGCGCCAGCACCCCCAGCCTTACAGGGCTAGGGCAGCCCCAGCATTTT
TRBJ2-1 | TRBD1 | TRBV9 | many | CASSVTGGIENEQFF | TGTGCCAGCAGCGTAACAGGGGGCATCGAAAATGAGCAGTTCTTC
TRBJ2-1 | TRBD1 | TRBV12-3/TRBV12-4 | many | CASSRYPRGITYNEQFF | TGTGCCAGCAGCCGTTATCCCAGGGGGATTACCTACAATGAGCAGTTCTTC
TRBJ2-4 | . | TRBV7-8 | many | CASSLGPPAKNIQYF | TGTGCCAGCAGCTTGGGCCCTCCGGCCAAAAACATTCAGTACTTC
TRBJ2-1 | . | TRBV20-1 | many | CSASVRLVNSYNEQFF | TGCAGTGCTAGTGTGAGACTAGTGAACTCCTACAATGAGCAGTTCTTC
TRBJ2-2 | TRBD1 | TRBV9 | many | CASGGGQGATGELFF | TGTGCCAGCGGAGGAGGACAGGGGGCTACCGGGGAGCTGTTTTTT
TRBJ2-2 | . | TRBV5-6 | many | CASSLFGGELFF | TGTGCCAGCAGCTTGTTCGGAGGGGAGCTGTTTTTT
TRBJ2-7 | . | TRBV12-3/TRBV12-4 | many | CASLGFRSGGEQYF | TGTGCCAGCCTTGGGTTTCGGTCCGGAGGCGAGCAGTACTTC
TRBJ1-6 | . | TRBV20-1 | many | CSARDLGVNSPLHF | TGCAGTGCTAGAGATTTAGGGGTCAATTCACCCCTCCACTTT
TRBJ1-6 | TRBD1 | TRBV6-5 | many | CASSQGARSPLHF | TGTGCCAGCAGTCAGGGGGCAAGATCACCCCTCCACTTT
TRBJ1-2 | . | TRBV7-8 | many | CASSLGGNYGYTF | TGTGCCAGCAGCTTGGGGGGGAACTATGGCTACACCTTC
TRBJ2-3 | . | TRBV12-3/TRBV12-4 | many | CASSRDLLMDTQYF | TGTGCCAGCAGCCGGGACCTCTTGATGGATACGCAGTATTTT
TRBJ2-3 | TRBD1 | TRBV7-2 | many | CASSFGTALSTDTQYF | TGTGCCAGCAGCTTTGGGACAGCGCTAAGCACAGATACGCAGTATTTT
TRBJ2-1 | TRBD2 | TRBV11-2 | . | CASRTAFSGVRRFF | TGTGCCAGCAGAACGGCCTTTAGCGGGGTAAGGAGGTTCTTC
TRBJ2-1 | TRBD2 | TRBV19 | many | CASSLRTSGGNEQFF | TGTGCCAGTAGTCTAAGGACTAGCGGGGGGAATGAGCAGTTCTTC
TRBJ2-1 | TRBD2 | TRBV6-9 | many | CASSYSASGVEEQFF | TGTGCCAGCAGTTATTCGGCTAGCGGGGTCGAGGAGCAGTTCTTC
TRBJ1-5 | . | TRBV20-1 | many | CSARDPRAALRNSNQPQHF | TGCAGTGCTAGAGATCCCCGGGCAGCCCTAAGGAATAGCAATCAGCCCCAGCATTTT
TRBJ2-2 | TRBD2 | TRBV5-1 | many | CASSLVLAGANTGELFF | TGCGCCAGCAGCTTGGTACTAGCGGGGGCGAACACCGGGGAGCTGTTTTTT
TRBJ1-2 | TRBD1 | TRBV20-1 | many | CSASIGTGPFYGYTF | TGCAGTGCTAGCATCGGGACAGGACCATTTTATGGCTACACCTTC
TRBJ1-1 | . | TRBV6-5 | many | CASRGAGQLNTEAFF | TGTGCCAGCAGGGGGGCGGGACAACTGAACACTGAAGCTTTCTTT
TRBJ2-1 | TRBD1 | TRBV29-1 | many | CSVPNDPTGGMVEQFF | TGCAGCGTGCCCAACGACCCGACAGGGGGAATGGTTGAGCAGTTCTTC
TRBJ1-2 | TRBD1 | TRBV29-1 | many | CSGIATGTGGAYTF | TGCAGCGGGATAGCCACCGGGACAGGGGGGGCCTACACCTTC
TRBJ2-1 | . | TRBV6-2/TRBV6-3 | . | CASRSGSSYNEQFF | TGTGCCAGCAGATCCGGTAGCTCCTACAATGAGCAGTTCTTC
TRBJ2-7 | . | TRBV12-3/TRBV12-4 | many | CASSSGQFSYEQYF | TGTGCCAGCAGTTCAGGGCAGTTCTCCTACGAGCAGTACTTC
TRBJ1-5 | . | TRBV28 | many | CASSLYRVNQPQHF | TGTGCCAGCAGTTTATACAGGGTCAATCAGCCCCAGCATTTT
TRBJ2-3 | . | TRBV20-1 | many | CSAGGSWADTQYF | TGCAGTGCTGGCGGTTCTTGGGCAGATACGCAGTATTTT
TRBJ2-1 | . | TRBV2 | many | CASTKLRNEQFF | TGTGCCAGCACCAAGCTGAGGAATGAGCAGTTCTTC
TRBJ2-7 | TRBD2 | TRBV11-1 | . | CASSTGGTSGGTPYEQYF | TGTGCCAGCAGCACAGGGGGGACTAGCGGGGGGACCCCCTACGAGCAGTACTTC
TRBJ2-7 | . | TRBV12-3/TRBV12-4 | many | CASTHWTSVGEQYF | TGTGCCAGCACCCATTGGACCTCGGTGGGCGAGCAGTACTTC
TRBJ2-1 | TRBD1 | TRBV30 | many | CAWRNGRLPGTGYNEQFF | TGTGCCTGGAGGAACGGGAGGCTCCCCGGGACAGGGTACAATGAGCAGTTCTTC
TRBJ1-1 | . | TRBV15 | many | CATSRSPMNTEAFF | TGTGCCACCAGCAGAAGTCCGATGAACACTGAAGCTTTCTTT
TRBJ2-1 | . | TRBV25-1 | many | CASSDPGAYNEQFF | TGTGCCAGCAGTGACCCCGGGGCTTACAATGAGCAGTTCTTC
TRBJ2-5 | TRBD1 | TRBV23-1 | . | CARQDRGKETQYF | TGCGCCCGCCAAGACAGGGGCAAAGAGACCCAGTACTTC
TRBJ1-5 | . | TRBV2 | many | CASTHSEVLPQHF | TGTGCCAGCACTCACTCTGAGGTTCTGCCCCAGCATTTT
TRBJ2-3 | TRBD2 | TRBV20-1 | many | CSARGALTSGDTQYF | TGCAGTGCTAGGGGGGCTCTTACTAGCGGGGATACGCAGTATTTT
TRBJ2-3 | TRBD2 | TRBV12-3/TRBV12-4 | many | CASTPGLGRDTQYF | TGTGCCAGCACTCCGGGACTAGGTCGCGATACGCAGTATTTT
TRBJ2-1 | . | TRBV7-9 | many | CASTPHSGSGGDEQFF | TGTGCCAGCACTCCACACTCGGGGAGTGGAGGGGATGAGCAGTTCTTC
TRBJ2-7 | . | TRBV14 | many | CASSPSRYRDGAYEQYF | TGTGCCAGCAGCCCCTCACGGTACCGGGACGGAGCCTACGAGCAGTACTTC
TRBJ2-3 | TRBD2 | TRBV12-3/TRBV12-4 | many | CASSERGSSTDTQYF | TGTGCCAGCAGTGAGCGGGGGAGTAGCACAGATACGCAGTATTTT
TRBJ2-1 | . | TRBV25-1 | many | CASSALGGSYNEQFF | TGTGCCAGCAGTGCCTTAGGGGGGAGCTACAATGAGCAGTTCTTC
TRBJ2-2 | TRBD1 | TRBV27 | many | CASSPRDRGPGELFF | TGTGCCAGCAGTCCCCGGGACAGGGGGCCCGGGGAGCTGTTTTTT
TRBJ2-4 | . | TRBV5-8 | . | CASSQQGNIQYF | TGTGCCAGCAGTCAACAGGGAAACATTCAGTACTTC
TRBJ2-3 | TRBD2 | TRBV7-8 | many | CASSLGGGITDTQYF | TGTGCCAGCAGCTTAGGCGGGGGGATCACAGATACGCAGTATTTT
TRBJ1-4 | . | TRBV7-8 | many | CASSLGQPPTNEKLFF | TGTGCCAGCAGCTTAGGACAGCCCCCAACTAATGAAAAACTGTTTTTT
TRBJ1-2 | . | TRBV29-1 | few | CSVILGDYGYTF | TGCAGCGTCATACTAGGGGACTATGGCTACACCTTC
TRBJ1-2 | . | TRBV12-3/TRBV12-4 | many | CASSLGGGDYGYTF | TGTGCCAGCAGTTTAGGTGGGGGAGACTATGGCTACACCTTC
TRBJ2-3 | . | TRBV19 | . | CASSVGTSQYF | TGTGCCAGTAGTGTCGGGACTTCGCAGTATTTT
TRBJ2-2 | . | TRBV24-1 | many | CATSDSVTINTGELFF | TGTGCCACCAGTGATTCGGTAACTATTAACACCGGGGAGCTGTTTTTT
TRBJ1-1 | TRBD1 | TRBV27 | many | CASSLSAGGGTEAFF | TGTGCCAGCAGTTTATCCGCAGGGGGGGGGACTGAAGCTTTCTTT